This TCR beta chain was identified in a study of T cells in tuberculosis. On this clone itself: Its antigen remains unidentified.

Overall study findings and caveats: Smaller alpha distances in active tuberculosis partly reflected shorter CDR3-alpha lengths.

V was shortened by 2 bases and J by 4 bases, with 15 bases between the two germline ends. Germline V gene data show CDR1 as MGHRA and CDR2 as YSYEKL. The CDR3 consists of 16 residues. Using immunoSEQ multiplex PCR, the repertoire was profiled, and TCRdb retains in-frame clones only, with some absent. The sample records about 23,000 clones, roughly 97% being singletons. The rearrangement joins TRBV4-1 to TRBJ2-1, with no clear D. The source of this sequence is a donor aged 10-35 years with latent tuberculosis or without tuberculosis infection. The sample was PBMCs. The CDR3 DNA is TGCGCCAGCAGCCAAATTGACATCCTTAGTTACAATGAGCAGTTCTTC. Translating gives CASSQIDILSYNEQFF.